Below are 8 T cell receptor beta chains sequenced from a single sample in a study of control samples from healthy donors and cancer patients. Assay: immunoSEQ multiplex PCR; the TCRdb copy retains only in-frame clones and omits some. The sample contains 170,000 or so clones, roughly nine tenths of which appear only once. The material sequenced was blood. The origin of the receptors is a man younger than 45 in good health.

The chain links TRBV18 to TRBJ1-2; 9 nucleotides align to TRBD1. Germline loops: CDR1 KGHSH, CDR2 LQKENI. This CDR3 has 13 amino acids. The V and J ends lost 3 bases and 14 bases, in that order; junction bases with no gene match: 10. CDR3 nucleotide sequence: TGTGCCAGCTCACCGCCGGGACAGGGCGACCCTACCTTC. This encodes CASSPPGQGDPTF. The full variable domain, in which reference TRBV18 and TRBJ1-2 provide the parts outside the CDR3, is NAGVMQNPRHLVRRRGQEARLRCSPMKGHSHVYWYRQLPEEGLKFMVYLQKENIIDESGMPKERFSAEFPKEGPSILRIQQVVRGDSAAYFCASSPPGQGDPTFGSGTRLTVV.

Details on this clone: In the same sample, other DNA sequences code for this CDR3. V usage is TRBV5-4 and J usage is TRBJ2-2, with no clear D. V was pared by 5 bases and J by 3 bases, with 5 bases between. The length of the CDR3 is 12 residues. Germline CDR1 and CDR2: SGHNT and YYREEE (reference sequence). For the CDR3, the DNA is TGTGCCAGCAGTTCAGACACCGGGGAGCTGTTTTTT. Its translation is CASSSDTGELFF.

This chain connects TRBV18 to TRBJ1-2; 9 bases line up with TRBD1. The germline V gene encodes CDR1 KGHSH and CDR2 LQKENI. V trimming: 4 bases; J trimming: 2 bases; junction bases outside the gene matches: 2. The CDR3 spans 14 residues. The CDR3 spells CASSLGTGNYGYTF. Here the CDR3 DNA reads TGTGCCAGCTCACTGGGGACAGGGAACTATGGCTACACCTTC.

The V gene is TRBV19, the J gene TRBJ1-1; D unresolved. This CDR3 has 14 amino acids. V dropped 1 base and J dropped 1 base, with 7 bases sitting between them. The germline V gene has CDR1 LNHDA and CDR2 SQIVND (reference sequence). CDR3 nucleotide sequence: TGTGCCAGTAGTATAGTGAACGGGAACACTGAAGCTTTCTTT. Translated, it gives CASSIVNGNTEAFF.

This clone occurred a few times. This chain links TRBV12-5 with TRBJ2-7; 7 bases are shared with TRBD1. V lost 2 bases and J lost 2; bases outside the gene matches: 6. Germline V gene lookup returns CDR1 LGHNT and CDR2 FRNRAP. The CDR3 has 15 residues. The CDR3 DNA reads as TGTGCTAGTGGTTTGCCATTGACAGGGACCTACGAGCAGTACTTC. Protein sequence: CASGLPLTGTYEQYF.

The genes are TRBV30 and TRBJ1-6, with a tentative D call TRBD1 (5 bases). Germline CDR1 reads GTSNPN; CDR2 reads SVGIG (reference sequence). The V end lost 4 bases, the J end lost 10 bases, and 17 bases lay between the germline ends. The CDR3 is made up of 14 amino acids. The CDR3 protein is CAWTPGTVGSPLHF. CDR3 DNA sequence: TGTGCCTGGACCCCGGGGACGGTCGGGTCACCCCTCCACTTT. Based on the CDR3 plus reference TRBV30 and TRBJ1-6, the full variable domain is SQTIHQWPATLVQPVGSPLSLECTVEGTSNPNLYWYRQAAGRGLQLLFYSVGIGQISSEVPQNLSASRPQDRQFILSSKKLLLSDSGFYLCAWTPGTVGSPLHFGNGTRLTVT.

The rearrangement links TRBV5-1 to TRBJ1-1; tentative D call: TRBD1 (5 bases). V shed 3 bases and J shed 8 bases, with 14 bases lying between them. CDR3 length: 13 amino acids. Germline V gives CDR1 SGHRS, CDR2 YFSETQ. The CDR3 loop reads CASSWDGGSEAFF. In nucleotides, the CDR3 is TGCGCCAGCAGCTGGGACGGGGGTTCCGAAGCTTTCTTT.

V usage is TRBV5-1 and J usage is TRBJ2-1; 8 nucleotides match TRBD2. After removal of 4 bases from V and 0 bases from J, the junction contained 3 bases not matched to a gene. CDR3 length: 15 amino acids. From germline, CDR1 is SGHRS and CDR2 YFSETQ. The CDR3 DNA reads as TGCGCCAGCAGCACGGGAGGGTACTCCTACAATGAGCAGTTCTTC. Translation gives CASSTGGYSYNEQFF.